The clone carrying this T cell receptor (beta chain) was recorded a few times. Its antigen is unidentified. This CDR3 comprises 17 residues. V lost 2 bases and J lost 0, with 17 bases in between. Germline values: CDR1 LGHNA, CDR2 YSLEER. TCR alpha and TCR beta cDNA libraries with sample barcodes and UMIs came from 5'RACE using constant-segment primers. TCRdb itself ran the 5' RACE reads through MiXCR, one entry per CDR3 protein. The table includes 150,000 to 200,000 distinct CDR3 sequences, 15% to 20% detected once. These data are taken from a study of T-cell memory formation after mild COVID-19. Study information: TCR clusters mostly belonged to single donors.

Study outcomes and limitations: That cross-reactive memory joined was suggested by some responding clones appearing in pre-infection memory. Clonal second-wave expansions that peaked on day 37 had unconfirmed SARS-CoV-2 specificity.

The rearrangement joins TRBV4-3 to TRBJ2-7; D call uncertain. The sample consisted of PBMCs or a T cell subset sorted from them (not recorded which). This receptor was obtained from a man aged 18 to 30 who had mild COVID-19 (a few samples of this study predate the infection). Cell type and time point are not known. CDR3 residues: CASSQFHGFSSSYEQYF. CDR3 coding DNA: TGCGCCAGCAGCCAATTTCATGGTTTTTCCAGCTCCTACGAGCAGTACTTC.